This T cell receptor beta chain was obtained from a study of shared clonotypes between healthy human individuals. In the case of this clone: The antigen is undetermined.

General study findings and limits: Relative to clonotypes present in all four donors, those not shared had lower generation probabilities. About 5% of naive CD4 clonotypes were shared across several donors.

Assay used: immunoSEQ multiplex PCR; TCRdb lists only in-frame clones, some missing. The sample shows more than 900,000 clones, about 84% of them seen only once. The healthy adult donors were HIV-negative and reported no recent acute infections or vaccinations. Germline assignment: CDR1 MNHNY and CDR2 SVGAGI (reference sequence). V gave up 8 bases and J gave up 3 bases; unmatched junction bases: 1. CDR3 size: 12 residues. The TCR originated in a man aged 18 to 35 in good health. Some clones in this sample may be carry-over from other donors' samples. Material: memory CD4+ T cells from PBMCs. The subset: CD45RA-negative fraction. The chain uses TRBV6-6 and TRBJ2-1; TRBD2 agrees at 7 bases. The CDR3 DNA follows: TGTGCCAGCCGGGACTACTACAATGAGCAGTTCTTC. It codes for CASRDYYNEQFF.